The source of this TCR beta chain is a study of shared clonotypes between healthy human individuals. The protocol was immunoSEQ multiplex PCR, while the TCRdb copy is restricted to in-frame clones and leaves out a portion. The sample yields hundreds of thousands of clones, roughly 98% seen once. CD45RO negativity and positive selection for CCR7 defined naive CD8 cells, a population that excluded terminally differentiated effector memory CD45RA+ cells. The V segment lost 2 bases and the J segment 3 bases; nucleotides outside the gene matches: 4. Germline CDR1 and CDR2: ENHRY and SYGVKD. CDR3 length: 14 amino acids.

The sequence was obtained from a man younger than 45 in good health. The rearrangement links TRBV10-3 to TRBJ2-7; 7 bases are a match to TRBD1. Input material: naive CD8+ T cells sorted from blood. As DNA, the CDR3 is TGTGCCATCAGTGAGGGTACAGGGGACTACGAGCAGTACTTC. This gives the protein CAISEGTGDYEQYF.